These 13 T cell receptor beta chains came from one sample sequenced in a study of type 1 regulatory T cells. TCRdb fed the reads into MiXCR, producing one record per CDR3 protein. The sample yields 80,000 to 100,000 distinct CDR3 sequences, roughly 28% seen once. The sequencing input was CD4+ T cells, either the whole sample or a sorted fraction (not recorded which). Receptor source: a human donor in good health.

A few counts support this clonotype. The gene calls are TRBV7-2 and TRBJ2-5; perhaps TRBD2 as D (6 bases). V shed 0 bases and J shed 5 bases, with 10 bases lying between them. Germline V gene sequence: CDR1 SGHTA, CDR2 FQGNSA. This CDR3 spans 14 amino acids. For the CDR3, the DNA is TGTGCCAGCAGCTTAGCGGGGAGGCGGGAGACCCAGTACTTC. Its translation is CASSLAGRRETQYF.

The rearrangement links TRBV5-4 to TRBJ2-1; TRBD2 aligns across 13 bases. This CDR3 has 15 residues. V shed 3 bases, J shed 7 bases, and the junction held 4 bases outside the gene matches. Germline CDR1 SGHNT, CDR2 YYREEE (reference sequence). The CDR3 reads CASSSGTSGKNEQFF. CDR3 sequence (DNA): TGTGCCAGCAGCTCCGGGACTAGCGGGAAAAATGAGCAGTTCTTC.

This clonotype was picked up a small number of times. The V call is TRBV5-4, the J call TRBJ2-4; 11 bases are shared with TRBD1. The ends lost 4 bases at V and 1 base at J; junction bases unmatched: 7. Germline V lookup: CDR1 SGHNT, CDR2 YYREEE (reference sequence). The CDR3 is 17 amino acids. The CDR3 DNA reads TGTGCCAGCAGCGCATCCGGGACAGGGGGGGCCAAAAACATTCAGTACTTC. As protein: CASSASGTGGAKNIQYF.

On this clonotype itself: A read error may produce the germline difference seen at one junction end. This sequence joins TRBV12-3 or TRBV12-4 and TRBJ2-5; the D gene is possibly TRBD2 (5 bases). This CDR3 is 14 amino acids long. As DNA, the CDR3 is TGTGCCAGCGGATATCGGACTCTCCAAGAGACCCAGTGCTTC. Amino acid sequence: CASGYRTLQETQCF.

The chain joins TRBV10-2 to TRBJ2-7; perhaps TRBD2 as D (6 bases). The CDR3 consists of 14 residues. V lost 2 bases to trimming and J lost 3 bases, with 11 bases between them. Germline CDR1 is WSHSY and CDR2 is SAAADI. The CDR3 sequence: CASSEPGLSYEQYF. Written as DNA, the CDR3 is TGCGCCAGCAGTGAGCCGGGACTGAGCTACGAGCAGTACTTC.

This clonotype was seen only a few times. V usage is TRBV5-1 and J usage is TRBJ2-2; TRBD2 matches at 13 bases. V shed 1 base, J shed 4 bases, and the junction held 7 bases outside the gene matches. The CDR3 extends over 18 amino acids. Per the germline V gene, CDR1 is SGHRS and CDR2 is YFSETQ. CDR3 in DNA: TGCGCCAGCAGCTTGTCCGGGACTAGCGGGACAATCACCGGGGAGCTGTTTTTT. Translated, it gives CASSLSGTSGTITGELFF.

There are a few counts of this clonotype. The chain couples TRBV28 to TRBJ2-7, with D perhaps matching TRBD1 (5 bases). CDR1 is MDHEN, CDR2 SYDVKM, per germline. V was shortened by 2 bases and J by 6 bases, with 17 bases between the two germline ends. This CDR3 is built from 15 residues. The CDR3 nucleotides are TGTGCCAGCAGTTTAATATTCGGGCCCCAGGGCGAGCAGTACTTC. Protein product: CASSLIFGPQGEQYF.

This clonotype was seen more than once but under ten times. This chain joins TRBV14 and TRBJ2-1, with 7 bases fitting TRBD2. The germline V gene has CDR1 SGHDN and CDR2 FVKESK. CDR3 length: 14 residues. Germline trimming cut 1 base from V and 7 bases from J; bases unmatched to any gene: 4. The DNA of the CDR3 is TGTGCCAGCAGCCAAGGGCGGGAGTTTAATGAGCAGTTCTTC. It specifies CASSQGREFNEQFF.

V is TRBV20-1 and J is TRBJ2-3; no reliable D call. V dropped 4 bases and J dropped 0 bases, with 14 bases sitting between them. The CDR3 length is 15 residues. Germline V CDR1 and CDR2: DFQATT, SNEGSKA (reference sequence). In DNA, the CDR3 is TGCAGTGCTACGGAGCCACTAAGGAGCACAGATACGCAGTATTTT. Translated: CSATEPLRSTDTQYF.

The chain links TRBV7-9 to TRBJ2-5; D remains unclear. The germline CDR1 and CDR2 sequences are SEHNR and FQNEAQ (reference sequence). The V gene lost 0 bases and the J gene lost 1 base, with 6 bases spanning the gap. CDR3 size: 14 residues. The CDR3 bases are TGTGCCAGCAGCTTAGCCAAGCCCCAAGAGACCCAGTACTTC. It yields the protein CASSLAKPQETQYF.

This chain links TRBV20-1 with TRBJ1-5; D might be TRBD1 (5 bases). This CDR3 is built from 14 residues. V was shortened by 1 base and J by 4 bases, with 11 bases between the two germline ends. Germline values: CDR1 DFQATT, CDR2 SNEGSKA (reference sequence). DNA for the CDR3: TGCAGTGCTAGAGTAGGGTCAGGGAATCAGCCCCAGCATTTT. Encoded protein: CSARVGSGNQPQHF.

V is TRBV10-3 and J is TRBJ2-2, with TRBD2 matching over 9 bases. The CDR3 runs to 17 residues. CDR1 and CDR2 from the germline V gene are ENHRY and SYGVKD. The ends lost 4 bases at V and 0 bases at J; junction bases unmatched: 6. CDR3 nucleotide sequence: TGTGCCATCAGTGGGAACTTAGCGGGAGCGAACACCGGGGAGCTGTTTTTT. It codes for CAISGNLAGANTGELFF.

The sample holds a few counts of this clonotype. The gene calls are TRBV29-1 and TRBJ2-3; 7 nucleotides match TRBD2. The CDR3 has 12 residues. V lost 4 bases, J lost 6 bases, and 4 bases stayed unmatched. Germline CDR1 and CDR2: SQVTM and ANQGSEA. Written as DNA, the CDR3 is TGCAGCGTTGTGCGGGAGATCGATACGCAGTATTTT. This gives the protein CSVVREIDTQYF.